These 2 T cell receptor beta chains came from one sample sequenced in a study of blood T cell repertoires in COVID-19. The repertoire was sequenced with immunoSEQ multiplex PCR; TCRdb's copy has only in-frame clones and lacks some. The sample carries roughly 120,000 clones, 80% recorded once. Material for sequencing was peripheral blood. These receptors were taken from a man in his 70s with acute or convalescent COVID-19.

The chain couples TRBV7-9 to TRBJ1-2; D is perhaps TRBD1 (5 bases). The CDR3 contains 15 residues. Deletions cut 2 bases from V and 3 bases from J, with 13 bases between. Germline assignment: CDR1 SEHNR and CDR2 FQNEAQ (reference sequence). For the CDR3, the DNA is TGTGCCAGCAGCTTAAAGACAGCCTTAGACTATGGCTACACCTTC. Its translation: CASSLKTALDYGYTF.

This clone has only one observation. V usage is TRBV2 and J usage is TRBJ1-4; D is uncertain. Germline V gene lookup returns CDR1 SNHLY and CDR2 FYNNEI. Trimming shortened V by 1 base and J by 7 bases, and 13 bases separated the two germline ends. The CDR3 is made up of 15 amino acids. The CDR3 sequence: CASSEGLSIGEKLFF. DNA of the CDR3: TGTGCCAGCAGTGAAGGGCTCTCCATTGGTGAAAAACTGTTTTTT.